This T cell receptor beta chain was observed in a study of identical twins. Study-level results: Alpha sequences that were out-of-frame and twin-shared showed an excess of low generation probability.

CDR1 is DFQATT and CDR2 is SNEGSKA in the germline V gene (reference sequence). The length of the CDR3 is 13 residues. As for this clonotype: Antigen unknown. The junction departs from germline at one end; a sequencing error may be responsible.

TCRdb used MiXCR to reprocess the 5' RACE reads, holding one entry per CDR3 protein. The repertoire holds 1,800,000 or so distinct CDR3 sequences, with less than 40% as singletons. This receptor was taken from a newborn girl in good health. This sequence joins TRBV20-1 and TRBJ1-5; D gene ambiguous. Sequenced sample: cord blood. CDR3: CSTRVLRNQPQHF. CDR3 coding DNA: TGCAGTACTAGGGTACTACGCAATCAGCCCCAGCATTTT.